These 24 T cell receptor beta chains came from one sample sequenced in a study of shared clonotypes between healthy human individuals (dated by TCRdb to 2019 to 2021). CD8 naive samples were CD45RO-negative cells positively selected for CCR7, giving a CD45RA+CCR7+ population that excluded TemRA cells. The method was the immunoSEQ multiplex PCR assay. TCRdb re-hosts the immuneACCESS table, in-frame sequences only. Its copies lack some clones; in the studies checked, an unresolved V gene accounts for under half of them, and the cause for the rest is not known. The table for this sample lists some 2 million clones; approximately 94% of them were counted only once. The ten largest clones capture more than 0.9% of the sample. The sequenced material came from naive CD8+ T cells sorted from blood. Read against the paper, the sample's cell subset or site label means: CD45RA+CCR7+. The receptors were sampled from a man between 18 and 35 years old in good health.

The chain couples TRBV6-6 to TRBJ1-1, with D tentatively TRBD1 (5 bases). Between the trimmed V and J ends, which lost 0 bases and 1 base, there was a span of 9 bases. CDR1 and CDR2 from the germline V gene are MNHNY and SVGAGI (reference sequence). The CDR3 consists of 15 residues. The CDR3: CASSYSGQSNTEAFF. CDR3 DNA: TGTGCCAGCAGTTACTCGGGGCAGTCGAACACTGAAGCTTTCTTT.

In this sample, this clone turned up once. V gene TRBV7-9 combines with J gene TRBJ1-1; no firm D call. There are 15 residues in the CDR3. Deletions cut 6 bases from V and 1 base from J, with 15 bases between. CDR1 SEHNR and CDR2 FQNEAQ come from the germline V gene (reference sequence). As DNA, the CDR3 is TGTGCCAGCAGTCCCCTCGACGGTTGGAACACTGAAGCTTTCTTT. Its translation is CASSPLDGWNTEAFF.

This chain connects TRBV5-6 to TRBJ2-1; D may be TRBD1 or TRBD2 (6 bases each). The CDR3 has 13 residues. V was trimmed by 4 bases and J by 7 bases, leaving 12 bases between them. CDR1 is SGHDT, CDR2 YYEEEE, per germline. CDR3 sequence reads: CASSAVGGNEQFF. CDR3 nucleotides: TGTGCCAGCAGCGCAGTAGGGGGGAATGAGCAGTTCTTC.

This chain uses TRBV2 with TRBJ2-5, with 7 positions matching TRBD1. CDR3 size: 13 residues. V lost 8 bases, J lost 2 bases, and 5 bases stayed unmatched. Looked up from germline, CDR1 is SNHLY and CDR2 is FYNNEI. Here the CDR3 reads CASFDREQETQYF. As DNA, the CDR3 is TGTGCCAGCTTCGACAGGGAGCAAGAGACCCAGTACTTC.

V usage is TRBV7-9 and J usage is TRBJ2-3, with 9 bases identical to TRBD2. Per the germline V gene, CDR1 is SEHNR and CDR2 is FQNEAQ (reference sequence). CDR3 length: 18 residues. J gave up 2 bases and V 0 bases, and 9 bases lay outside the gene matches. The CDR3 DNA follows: TGTGCCAGCAGCTTAGCTAGCGGGGGACCCCGCCACACAGATACGCAGTATTTT. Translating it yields CASSLASGGPRHTDTQYF.

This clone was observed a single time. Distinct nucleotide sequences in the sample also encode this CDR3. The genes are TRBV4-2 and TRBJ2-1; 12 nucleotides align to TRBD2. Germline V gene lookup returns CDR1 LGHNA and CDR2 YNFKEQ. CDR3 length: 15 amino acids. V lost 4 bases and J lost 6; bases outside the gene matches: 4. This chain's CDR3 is CASSPGLAGPNEQFF. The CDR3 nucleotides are TGTGCCAGCAGCCCGGGACTAGCGGGTCCCAATGAGCAGTTCTTC.

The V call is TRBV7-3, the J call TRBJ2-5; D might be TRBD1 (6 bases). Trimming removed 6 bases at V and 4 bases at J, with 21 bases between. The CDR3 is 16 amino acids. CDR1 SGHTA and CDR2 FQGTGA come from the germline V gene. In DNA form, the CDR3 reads TGTGCCAGCAGGTCTATCGGGACACCCGCCTCAGAGACCCAGTACTTC. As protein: CASRSIGTPASETQYF.

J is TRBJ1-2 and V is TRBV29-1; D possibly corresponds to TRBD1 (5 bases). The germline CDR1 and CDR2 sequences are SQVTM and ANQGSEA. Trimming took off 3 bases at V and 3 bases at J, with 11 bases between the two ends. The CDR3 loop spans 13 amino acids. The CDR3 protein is CSVDPGLDYGYTF. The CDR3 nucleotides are TGCAGCGTTGATCCGGGACTGGACTATGGCTACACCTTC. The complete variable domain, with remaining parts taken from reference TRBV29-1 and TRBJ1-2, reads SAVISQKPSRDICQRGTSLTIQCQVDSQVTMMFWYRQQPGQSLTLIATANQGSEATYESGFVIDKFPISRPNLTFSTLTVSNMSPEDSSIYLCSVDPGLDYGYTFGSGTRLTVV.

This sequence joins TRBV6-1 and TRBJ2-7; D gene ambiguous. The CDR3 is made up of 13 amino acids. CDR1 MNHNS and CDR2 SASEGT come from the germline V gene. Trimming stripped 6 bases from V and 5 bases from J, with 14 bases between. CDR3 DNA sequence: TGTGCCAGCAGACCACCGGACGTCGACGAGCAGTACTTC. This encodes CASRPPDVDEQYF.

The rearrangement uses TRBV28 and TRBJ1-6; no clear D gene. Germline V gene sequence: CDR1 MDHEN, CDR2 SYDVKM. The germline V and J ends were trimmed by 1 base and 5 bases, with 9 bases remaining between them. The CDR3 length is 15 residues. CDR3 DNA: TGTGCCAGCAGTTTATTCCGAGGGAATAATTCACCCCTCCACTTT. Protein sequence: CASSLFRGNNSPLHF.

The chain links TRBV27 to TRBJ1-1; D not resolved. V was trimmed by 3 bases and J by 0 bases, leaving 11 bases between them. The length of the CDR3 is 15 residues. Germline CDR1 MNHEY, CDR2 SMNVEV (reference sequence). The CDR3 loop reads CASSFGGTLNTEAFF. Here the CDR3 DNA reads TGTGCCAGCAGTTTCGGAGGCACGCTGAACACTGAAGCTTTCTTT.

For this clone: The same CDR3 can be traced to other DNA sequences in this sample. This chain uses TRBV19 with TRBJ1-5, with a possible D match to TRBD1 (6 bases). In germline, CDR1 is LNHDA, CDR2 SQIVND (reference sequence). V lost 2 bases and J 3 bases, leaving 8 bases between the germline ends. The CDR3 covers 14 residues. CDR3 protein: CASSIRDNNQPQHF. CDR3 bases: TGTGCCAGTAGTATAAGGGACAACAATCAGCCCCAGCATTTT.

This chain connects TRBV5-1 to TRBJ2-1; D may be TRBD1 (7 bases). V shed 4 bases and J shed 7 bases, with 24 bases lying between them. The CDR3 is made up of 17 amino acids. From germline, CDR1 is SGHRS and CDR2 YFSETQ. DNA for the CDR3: TGCGCCAGCAGCCCTTGGGGAGGCGCAGGGGGTCAGAATGAGCAGTTCTTC. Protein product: CASSPWGGAGGQNEQFF.

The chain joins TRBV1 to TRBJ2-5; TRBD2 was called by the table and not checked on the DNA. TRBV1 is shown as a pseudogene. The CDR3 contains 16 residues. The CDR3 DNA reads TGCACCAGCAGCAGATCCCCTAGTGAGGTTCAAGAGACCCAGTACTTC. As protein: CTSSRSPSEVQETQYF.

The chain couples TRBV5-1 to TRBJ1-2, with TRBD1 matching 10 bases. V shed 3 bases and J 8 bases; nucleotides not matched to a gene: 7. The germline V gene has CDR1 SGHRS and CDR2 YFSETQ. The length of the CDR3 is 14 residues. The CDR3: CASSSRQGAEGYTF. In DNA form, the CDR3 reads TGCGCCAGCAGCTCGAGACAGGGGGCAGAAGGCTACACCTTC.

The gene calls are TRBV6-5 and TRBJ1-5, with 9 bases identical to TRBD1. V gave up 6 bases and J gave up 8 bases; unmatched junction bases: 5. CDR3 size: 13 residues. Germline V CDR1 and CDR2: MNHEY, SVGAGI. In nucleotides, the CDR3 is TGTGCCAGCAGCACGGGACAGGGTGAGCCCCAGCATTTT. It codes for CASSTGQGEPQHF.

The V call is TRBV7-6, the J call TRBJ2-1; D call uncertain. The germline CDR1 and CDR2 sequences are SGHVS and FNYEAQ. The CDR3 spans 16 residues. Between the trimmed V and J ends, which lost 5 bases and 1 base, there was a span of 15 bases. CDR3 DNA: TGTGCCAGCAGCCTCCACAGCGCTTCTTCCTACAATGAGCAGTTCTTC. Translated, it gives CASSLHSASSYNEQFF.

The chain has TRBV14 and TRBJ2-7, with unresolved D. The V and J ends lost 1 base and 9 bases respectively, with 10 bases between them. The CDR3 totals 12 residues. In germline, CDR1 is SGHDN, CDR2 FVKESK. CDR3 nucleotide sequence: TGTGCCAGCAGCCAAGTTATCAATGTGCAGTACTTC. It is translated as CASSQVINVQYF.

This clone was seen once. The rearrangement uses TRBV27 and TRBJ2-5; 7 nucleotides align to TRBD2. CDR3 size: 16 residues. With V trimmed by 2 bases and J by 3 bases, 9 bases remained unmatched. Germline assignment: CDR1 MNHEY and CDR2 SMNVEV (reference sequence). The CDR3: CASSLTASGTKETQYF. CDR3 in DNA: TGTGCCAGCAGTTTAACGGCTAGCGGTACTAAAGAGACCCAGTACTTC.

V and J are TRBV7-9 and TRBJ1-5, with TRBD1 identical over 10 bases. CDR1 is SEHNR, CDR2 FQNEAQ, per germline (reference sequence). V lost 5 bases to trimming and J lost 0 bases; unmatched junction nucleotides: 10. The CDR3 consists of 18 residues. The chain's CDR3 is CASSLGQGGVYSNQPQHF. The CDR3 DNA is TGTGCCAGCAGCCTCGGACAGGGGGGAGTTTATAGCAATCAGCCCCAGCATTTT.

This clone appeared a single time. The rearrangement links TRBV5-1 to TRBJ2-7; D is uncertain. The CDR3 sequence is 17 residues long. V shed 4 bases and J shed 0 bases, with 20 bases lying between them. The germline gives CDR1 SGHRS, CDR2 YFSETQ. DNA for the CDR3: TGCGCCAGCAGCGCAGAAGACGGCGCAGTTTTCTCCTACGAGCAGTACTTC. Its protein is CASSAEDGAVFSYEQYF.

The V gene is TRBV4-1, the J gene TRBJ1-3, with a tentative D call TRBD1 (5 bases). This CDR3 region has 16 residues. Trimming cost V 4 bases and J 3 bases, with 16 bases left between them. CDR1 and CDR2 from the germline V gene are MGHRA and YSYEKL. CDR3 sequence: CASSPRNGGIGNTIYF. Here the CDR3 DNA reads TGCGCCAGCAGCCCGCGTAACGGGGGAATTGGAAACACCATATATTTT.

The CDR3 protein is CASIQGSGNTIYF. The CDR3 DNA sequence: TGTGCCAGCATCCAGGGGTCTGGAAACACCATATATTTT. V gene TRBV5-8 combines with J gene TRBJ1-3, with D perhaps matching TRBD1 (6 bases). Looked up from germline, CDR1 is SGHTS and CDR2 is YDEGEE. Trimming cost V 6 bases and J 1 base, with 8 bases left between them. The CDR3 is 13 amino acids.

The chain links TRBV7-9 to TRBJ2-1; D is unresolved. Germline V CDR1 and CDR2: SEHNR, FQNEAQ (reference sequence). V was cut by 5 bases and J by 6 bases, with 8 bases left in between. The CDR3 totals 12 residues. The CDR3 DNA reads TGTGCCAGCAGCGCGGTGGGCAATGAGCAGTTCTTC. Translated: CASSAVGNEQFF.